Listed here are 30 T cell receptor beta chains from one sample, sequenced in a study of CD8 T cells in ankylosing spondylitis. TCRdb used MiXCR to reprocess the 5' RACE reads, holding one entry per CDR3 protein. The sample carries about 110,000 distinct CDR3 sequences, about 25% recorded once. Specimen: synovial fluid, either unsorted or a sorted T cell fraction (not recorded which). Every receptor here comes from a male donor with ankylosing spondylitis.

This clonotype has a handful of counts. The chain couples TRBV18 to TRBJ2-1; D is uncertain. The germline gives CDR1 KGHSH, CDR2 LQKENI. The CDR3 covers 12 residues. V gave up 4 bases and J gave up 5 bases, with 6 bases separating them. CDR3 nucleotides: TGTGCCAGCTCACAGGGAAACAATGAGCAGTTCTTC. The encoded protein is CASSQGNNEQFF.

This clonotype came up a few times. The rearrangement links TRBV12-3 or TRBV12-4 to TRBJ2-7; D remains ambiguous. The ends were cut back, 5 bases at V and 5 bases at J, with 16 bases in the middle. The CDR3 extends over 14 amino acids. CDR3 sequence: CASSQPGARDEQYF. Here the CDR3 DNA reads TGTGCCAGCAGTCAACCGGGTGCCAGAGACGAGCAGTACTTC.

This clonotype was observed many times. V usage is TRBV18 and J usage is TRBJ2-4; TRBD1 is a possible D gene (6 bases). V was cut by 4 bases and J by 2 bases, with 15 bases left in between. CDR3 length equals 16 residues. Per germline, CDR1 KGHSH and CDR2 LQKENI. The CDR3 here is CASSQNYRDTKNIQYF. DNA of the CDR3: TGTGCCAGCTCACAAAACTACCGGGACACCAAAAACATTCAGTACTTC.

The genes are TRBV7-9 and TRBJ2-1; no definite D call. The CDR3 contains 12 residues. Germline V gene lookup returns CDR1 SEHNR and CDR2 FQNEAQ (reference sequence). Trimming stripped 4 bases from V and 9 bases from J, with 10 bases between. In DNA form, the CDR3 reads TGTGCCAGCAGCTCAGACTTCAGTGAGCAGTTCTTC. The encoded protein is CASSSDFSEQFF.

The chain links TRBV6-2 or TRBV6-3 to TRBJ2-5, with 8 positions matching TRBD1. V shed 6 bases and J 0 bases; nucleotides not matched to a gene: 6. The CDR3 covers 15 residues. Germline V CDR1 and CDR2: MNHEY, SVGEGT. The CDR3 sequence is CASSPGTGYQETQYF. In DNA form, the CDR3 reads TGTGCCAGCAGCCCTGGGACAGGCTACCAAGAGACCCAGTACTTC.

The V gene is TRBV30, the J gene TRBJ2-3; D is perhaps TRBD2 (5 bases). With 0 bases removed from V and 8 bases from J, the gap between germline ends came to 12 bases. Germline V gene lookup returns CDR1 GTSNPN and CDR2 SVGIG (reference sequence). This CDR3 region has 13 residues. Written as DNA, the CDR3 is TGTGCCTGGAGTGTACCTGGAGGAGGTACGCAGTATTTT. It yields the protein CAWSVPGGGTQYF.

The J gene is TRBJ2-7, the V gene TRBV12-3 or TRBV12-4, with TRBD2 as a possible D gene (5 bases). The germline V and J ends were trimmed by 1 base and 0 bases, with 7 bases remaining between them. This CDR3 spans 14 amino acids. The CDR3 reads CASSLVGSSYEQYF. In nucleotides, the CDR3 is TGTGCCAGCAGTTTAGTTGGGAGCTCCTACGAGCAGTACTTC.

The V call is TRBV20-1, the J call TRBJ2-5, with D unresolved. Germline V gene data show CDR1 as DFQATT and CDR2 as SNEGSKA (reference sequence). V lost 5 bases, J lost 2 bases, and 6 bases lay in between. CDR3 length: 11 residues. CDR3 in amino acids: CSAGPQETQYF. The CDR3 DNA sequence: TGCAGTGCTGGACCTCAAGAGACCCAGTACTTC.

The CDR3 loop reads CSATDRYEQYV. In nucleotides, the CDR3 is TGCAGTGCAACCGACAGGTACGAGCAGTACGTC. The chain couples TRBV20-1 to TRBJ2-7; D is perhaps TRBD1 (6 bases). Germline V gives CDR1 DFQATT, CDR2 SNEGSKA (reference sequence). Trimming removed 6 bases from V and 4 bases from J, with 10 bases in between. The CDR3 covers 11 residues.

The chain joins TRBV15 to TRBJ2-3, with 7 bases lining up with TRBD2. This CDR3 spans 16 amino acids. Germline CDR1 and CDR2: LNHNV and YYDKDF (reference sequence). Germline trimming cut 4 bases from V and 2 bases from J; bases unmatched to any gene: 9. CDR3 protein: CATSMGRLAVTDTQYF. The CDR3 nucleotides read TGTGCCACCAGCATGGGAAGGCTAGCGGTCACAGATACGCAGTATTTT.

CDR3 region: CASSIGTGDLTGELFF. The CDR3 region has the DNA TGTGCCAGTAGTATCGGGACAGGGGACCTCACCGGGGAGCTGTTTTTT. This sequence joins TRBV19 and TRBJ2-2, with 10 positions matching TRBD1. The CDR3 contains 16 residues. Germline-derived CDR1 and CDR2 are LNHDA and SQIVND (reference sequence). V lost 3 bases, J lost 4 bases, and 5 bases stayed unmatched.

In this sample, this clonotype turned up a few times. V is TRBV7-6 and J is TRBJ1-1, with no clear D. Germline-derived CDR1 and CDR2 are SGHVS and FNYEAQ. Between the trimmed V and J ends, which lost 1 base and 1 base, there was a span of 10 bases. The CDR3 has 15 residues. This CDR3 is CASSLVQAENTEAFF. Here the CDR3 DNA reads TGTGCCAGCAGCTTAGTCCAGGCAGAGAACACTGAAGCTTTCTTT.

The rearrangement uses TRBV6-1 and TRBJ1-5; D may be TRBD1 (5 bases). Between the trimmed V and J ends, which lost 5 bases and 6 bases, there was a span of 14 bases. Germline loops: CDR1 MNHNS, CDR2 SASEGT. This CDR3 is built from 14 residues. The CDR3: CASSPRGGSQPQHF. The CDR3 DNA is TGTGCCAGCAGTCCGCGGGGGGGAAGTCAGCCCCAGCATTTT.

The rearrangement links TRBV7-2 to TRBJ1-6, with D unclear. Trimming pared 4 bases from V and 10 bases from J, leaving 17 bases between. The length of the CDR3 is 15 residues. Germline CDR1 is SGHTA and CDR2 is FQGNSA. In DNA, the CDR3 is TGTGCCAGCAGCTCCCTAGGACCGACTGGATCACCCCTCCACTTT. This translates into CASSSLGPTGSPLHF. The full variable domain, in which reference TRBV7-2 and TRBJ1-6 provide the parts outside the CDR3, is GAGVSQSPSNKVTEKGKDVELRCDPISGHTALYWYRQSLGQGLEFLIYFQGNSAPDKSGLPSDRFSAERTGGSVSTLTIQRTQQEDSAVYLCASSSLGPTGSPLHFGNGTRLTVT.

The chain combines TRBV3-1 with TRBJ1-3; D possibly corresponds to TRBD1 (6 bases). The CDR3 consists of 14 residues. Germline V gene sequence: CDR1 LGHDT, CDR2 YNNKEL (reference sequence). The germline V and J ends were trimmed by 5 bases and 0 bases, with 8 bases remaining between them. The CDR3 DNA reads TGTGCCAGCAGCGGGACAAGCTCTGGAAACACCATATATTTT. Translated: CASSGTSSGNTIYF.

V and J are TRBV7-2 and TRBJ1-2, with D possibly matching TRBD1 (5 bases). CDR1 and CDR2 (germline): SGHTA, FQGNSA. The length of the CDR3 is 14 residues. V shed 5 bases and J shed 8 bases, with 18 bases lying between them. The CDR3 DNA follows: TGTGCCAGCAGCCTCATAGAGGGACGGAGCGGCTACACCTTC. It codes for CASSLIEGRSGYTF.

The CDR3 loop is CATAPVSTDTQYF. In DNA, the CDR3 is TGTGCCACCGCACCGGTGAGCACAGATACGCAGTATTTT. The chain combines TRBV24-1 with TRBJ2-3; D remains ambiguous. Trimming pared 9 bases from V and 0 bases from J, leaving 9 bases between. The germline CDR1 and CDR2 sequences are KGHDR and SFDVKD. This CDR3 region has 13 residues.

This clonotype showed up just a few times. This sequence joins TRBV27 and TRBJ1-2; D might be TRBD1 (5 bases). The V and J ends lost 2 bases and 4 bases respectively, with 8 bases between them. CDR1 is MNHEY and CDR2 is SMNVEV in the germline V gene (reference sequence). There are 13 residues in the CDR3. Here the CDR3 DNA reads TGTGCCAGCAGTTTAGCCGGGGCCTATGGCTACACCTTC. This codes for CASSLAGAYGYTF.

The chain is built from TRBV6-4 and TRBJ2-2; D is possibly TRBD2 (6 bases). The CDR3 sequence is 16 residues long. V was shortened by 2 bases and J by 1 base, with 11 bases between the two germline ends. Germline V gene sequence: CDR1 MRHNA, CDR2 SNTAGT. The CDR3 loop is CASSDGWRENTGELFF. The CDR3 nucleotides read TGTGCCAGCAGTGACGGATGGCGGGAGAACACCGGGGAGCTGTTTTTT.

There are a few counts of this clonotype. This chain joins TRBV25-1 and TRBJ2-7; D perhaps matches TRBD1 (5 bases). Germline CDR1 reads MGHDK; CDR2 reads SYGVNS. This CDR3 contains 11 residues. The V and J ends lost 8 bases and 10 bases respectively, with 15 bases between them. In nucleotides, the CDR3 is TGTGCCAGCGGGGCCTGGCTGGAACAGTACTTC. Translation gives CASGAWLEQYF.

This clonotype has just a few counts. The CDR3 here is CASSFWRGDTQYF. Written as DNA, the CDR3 is TGTGCCAGCAGCTTTTGGAGAGGAGATACGCAGTATTTT. The V gene is TRBV11-3, the J gene TRBJ2-3; no reliable D call. CDR3 size: 13 residues. V shed 3 bases and J shed 5 bases, with 9 bases lying between them. CDR1 SGHNT and CDR2 YENEEA come from the germline V gene.

This clonotype was counted between two and nine times. The chain combines TRBV11-2 with TRBJ2-3; D is unresolved. Germline CDR1 is SGHAT and CDR2 is FQNNGV. This CDR3 spans 14 amino acids. V lost 5 bases and J 0 bases, leaving 9 bases between the germline ends. This CDR3 reads CASSPEPSTDTQYF. Written as DNA, the CDR3 is TGTGCCAGCAGCCCGGAACCGAGCACAGATACGCAGTATTTT.

This chain links TRBV2 with TRBJ2-1, with D perhaps matching TRBD1 (5 bases). In germline, CDR1 is SNHLY, CDR2 FYNNEI. The V gene lost 7 bases and the J gene lost 10 bases, with 20 bases spanning the gap. The CDR3 loop spans 14 amino acids. DNA for the CDR3: TGTGCCAGCACTAACGCCTATTACGACAGAGAGCAGTTCTTC. It encodes CASTNAYYDREQFF.

J is TRBJ1-5 and V is TRBV27; maybe TRBD1 (5 bases). The length of the CDR3 is 12 residues. Per the germline V gene, CDR1 is MNHEY and CDR2 is SMNVEV (reference sequence). Trimming pared 9 bases from V and 4 bases from J, leaving 10 bases between. The CDR3 DNA follows: TGTGCCAGTGGGACGGTTAATCAGCCCCAGCATTTT. This encodes CASGTVNQPQHF.

The J gene is TRBJ1-5, the V gene TRBV16; TRBD1 matches 7 bases. V shed 0 bases and J 4 bases; nucleotides not matched to a gene: 3. CDR1 is KGHSY, CDR2 FQNENV, per germline. CDR3 length equals 15 residues. This chain's CDR3 is CASSQSGQLNQPQHF. The DNA for the CDR3 is TGTGCCAGCAGCCAATCGGGACAGCTAAATCAGCCCCAGCATTTT.

The chain combines TRBV7-8 with TRBJ2-7; 11 bases align to TRBD2. After removal of 4 bases from V and 6 bases from J, the junction contained 8 bases not matched to a gene. This CDR3 is built from 15 residues. The germline V gene encodes CDR1 SGHVS and CDR2 FQNEAQ. The CDR3 nucleotides read TGTGCCAGCAGCTATTATAGCGGGAGGGCCTCCGAGCAGTACTTC. This gives the protein CASSYYSGRASEQYF. Full variable domain (outside the CDR3, taken from reference TRBV7-8 and TRBJ2-7): GAGVSQSPRYKVAKRGQDVALRCDPISGHVSLFWYQQALGQGPEFLTYFQNEAQLDKSGLPSDRFFAERPEGSVSTLKIQRTQQEDSAVYLCASSYYSGRASEQYFGPGTRLTVT.

This clonotype was counted only a few times. This chain connects TRBV5-5 to TRBJ2-7; a possible D gene is TRBD2 (6 bases). The CDR3 runs to 17 residues. V dropped 4 bases and J dropped 0 bases, with 20 bases sitting between them. Germline V gene lookup returns CDR1 SGHKS and CDR2 YYEKEE (reference sequence). The CDR3 region has the DNA TGTGCCAGCAGCCCCGCCCCATTTGACGGGAGCTCCTACGAGCAGTACGTC. This sequence encodes CASSPAPFDGSSYEQYV.

The table lists this clonotype with a few counts. The chain couples TRBV5-1 to TRBJ2-3; TRBD2 matches 8 bases. Germline CDR1 reads SGHRS; CDR2 reads YFSETQ. Germline trimming cut 6 bases from V and 0 bases from J; bases unmatched to any gene: 3. This CDR3 is 14 amino acids long. This CDR3 reads CASIRGGSTDTQYF. The CDR3 bases are TGCGCCAGCATCCGGGGGGGTAGCACAGATACGCAGTATTTT.

This clonotype was seen a handful of times. The V call is TRBV6-7, the J call TRBJ1-1; D is unclear. TRBV6-7 is known as an ORF, though its function is uncertain. The V end was cut by 5 bases, the J end by 1 base, with 14 bases between. The CDR3 consists of 15 residues. CDR3 residues: CASSVDGRRNTEAFF. In DNA, the CDR3 is TGTGCCAGCAGTGTGGACGGACGGAGGAACACTGAAGCTTTCTTT.

The V and J genes are TRBV7-2 and TRBJ2-7; a weak D match, TRBD1 (6 bases). In germline, CDR1 is SGHTA, CDR2 FQGNSA. V lost 1 base, J lost 0 bases, and 13 bases lay in between. This CDR3 has 16 amino acids. The CDR3 spells CASSLDSGTISYEQYF. CDR3 in DNA: TGTGCCAGCAGCTTAGATAGTGGGACAATCTCCTACGAGCAGTACTTC.